This T cell receptor beta chain appears in the sequencing data of a study of chemoradiotherapy in HPV16-positive cancers. Only in-frame clones appear in the TCRdb table, and some are missing; sequencing was by immunoSEQ multiplex PCR. The sample records approximately 13,000 clones, roughly 90% being singletons. The sequencing used tumor tissue, collected from a patient who underwent chemoradiotherapy. The clonotype originates from a human donor with HPV-associated anogenital cancer.

CDR3 in DNA: TGTGCCAGCAGCTATGTCCCCTACGAGCAGTACTTC. It specifies CASSYVPYEQYF. The rearrangement links TRBV7-8 to TRBJ2-7, with no clear D. V was pared by 4 bases and J by 2 bases, with 6 bases between. This CDR3 comprises 12 residues. In germline, CDR1 is SGHVS, CDR2 FQNEAQ.